This note documents a single TCR beta chain sequence. Antigen: not known. Amplification yielded TCR beta CDR3 regions, with RNA transcripts as the source. An initial round of RT-PCR targeting the TCR CDR3 relied on the HTBI primer set. One entry per CDR3 protein results from TCRdb running MiXCR on the multiplex PCR reads. The sample yields 550,000 to 850,000 distinct CDR3 sequences, about 19% seen once. This entry belongs to a study of T cells in Graves' hyperthyroidism and ophthalmopathy. From germline, CDR1 is GTSNPN and CDR2 SVGIG (reference sequence). There are 14 residues in the CDR3. The V end was cut by 1 base, the J end by 0 bases, with 7 bases between. Study results and caveats: Ophthalmopathy was identified by the model a median around 5.9 months ahead of onset.

The V and J genes are TRBV30 and TRBJ1-3, with D unresolved. Input material: blood. The origin of this receptor is a woman aged 45-59 years with Graves' hyperthyroidism that later progressed to Graves' ophthalmopathy. The CDR3 bases are TGTGCCTGGAGTGGCATCTCCTCTGGAAACACCATATATTTT. Protein: CAWSGISSGNTIYF.